This TCR beta chain was captured in a study of T-cell memory formation after mild COVID-19. In the study overall: Clusters of TCRs were largely donor specific.

This CDR3 is built from 17 residues. After removal of 2 bases from V and 4 bases from J, the junction contained 11 bases not matched to a gene. Looked up from germline, CDR1 is SGHRS and CDR2 is YFSETQ. Whole-study findings and limits: CD8+ contracting clones occupied EMRA, while CD4+ ones occupied mainly CM and EM.

Using constant-segment primers, 5'RACE produced TCR alpha and TCR beta cDNA libraries carrying sample barcodes and UMIs. MiXCR was run by TCRdb on the 5' RACE reads, yielding one entry per CDR3 protein. Here the sample spans 450,000 to 650,000 distinct CDR3 sequences, 15% to 20% being singletons. Concerning this clonotype: Its specificity is unknown.

The clonotype was recovered from an adult woman who had mild COVID-19 (a few samples of this study predate the infection). Cell type and time point are not known. What was sequenced was PBMCs or a T cell subset sorted from them (not recorded which). The gene calls are TRBV5-1 and TRBJ2-2, with 7 bases that match TRBD2. For the CDR3, the DNA is TGCGCCAGCAGCTTTTCCGTAGGAGCGGGGAGCACCGGGGAGCTGTTTTTT. This encodes CASSFSVGAGSTGELFF.